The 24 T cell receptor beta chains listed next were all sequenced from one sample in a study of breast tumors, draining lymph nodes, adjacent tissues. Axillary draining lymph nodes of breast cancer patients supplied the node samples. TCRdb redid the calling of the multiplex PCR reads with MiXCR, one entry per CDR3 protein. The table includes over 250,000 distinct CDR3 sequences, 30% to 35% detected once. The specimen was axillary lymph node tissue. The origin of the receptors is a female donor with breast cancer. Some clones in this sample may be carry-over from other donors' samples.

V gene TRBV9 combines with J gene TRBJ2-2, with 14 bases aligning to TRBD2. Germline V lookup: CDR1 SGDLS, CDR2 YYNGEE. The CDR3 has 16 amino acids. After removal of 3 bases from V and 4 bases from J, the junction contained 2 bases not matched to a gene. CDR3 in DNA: TGTGCCAGCAGCGAGGGACTAGCGGGAGCCACCGGGGAGCTGTTTTTT. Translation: CASSEGLAGATGELFF. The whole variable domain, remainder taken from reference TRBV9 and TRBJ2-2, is DSGVTQTPKHLITATGQRVTLRCSPRSGDLSVYWYQQSLDQGLQFLIQYYNGEERAKGNILERFSAQQFPDLHSELNLSSLELGDSALYFCASSEGLAGATGELFFGEGSRLTVL.

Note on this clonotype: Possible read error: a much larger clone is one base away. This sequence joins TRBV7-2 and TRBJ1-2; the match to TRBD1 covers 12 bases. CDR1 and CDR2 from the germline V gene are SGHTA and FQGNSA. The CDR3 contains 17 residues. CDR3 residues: CAGSLGGQGASNYGYTF. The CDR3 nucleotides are TGTGCCGGCAGCTTGGGGGGACAGGGGGCCTCTAACTATGGCTACACCTTC.

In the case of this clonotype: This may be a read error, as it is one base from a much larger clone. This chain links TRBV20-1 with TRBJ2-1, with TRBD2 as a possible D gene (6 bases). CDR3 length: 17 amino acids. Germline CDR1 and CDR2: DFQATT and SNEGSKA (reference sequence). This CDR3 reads CSARGGTGGIIHNEQLF. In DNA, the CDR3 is TGCAGTGCTAGAGGTGGGACGGGCGGGATTATCCACAATGAGCAGCTCTTC.

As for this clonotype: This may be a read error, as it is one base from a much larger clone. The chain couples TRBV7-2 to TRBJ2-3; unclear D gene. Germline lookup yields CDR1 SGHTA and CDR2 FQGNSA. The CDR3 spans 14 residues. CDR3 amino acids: CVSSLMGNTDTQYF. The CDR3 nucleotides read TGTGTCAGCAGCTTAATGGGGAACACAGATACGCAGTATTTT. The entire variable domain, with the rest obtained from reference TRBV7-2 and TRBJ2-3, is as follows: GAGVSQSPSNKVTEKGKDVELRCDPISGHTALYWYRQSLGQGLEFLIYFQGNSAPDKSGLPSDRFSAERTGGSVSTLTIQRTQQEDSAVYLCVSSLMGNTDTQYFGPGTRLTVL.

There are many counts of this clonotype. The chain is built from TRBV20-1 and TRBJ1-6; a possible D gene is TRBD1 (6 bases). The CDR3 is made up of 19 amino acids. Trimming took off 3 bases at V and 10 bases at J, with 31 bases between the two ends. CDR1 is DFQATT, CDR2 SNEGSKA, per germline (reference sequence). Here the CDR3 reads CSASHQGFGVRAEGSPLHF. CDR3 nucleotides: TGCAGTGCTAGCCATCAGGGGTTCGGAGTCCGGGCCGAGGGATCACCCCTCCACTTT.

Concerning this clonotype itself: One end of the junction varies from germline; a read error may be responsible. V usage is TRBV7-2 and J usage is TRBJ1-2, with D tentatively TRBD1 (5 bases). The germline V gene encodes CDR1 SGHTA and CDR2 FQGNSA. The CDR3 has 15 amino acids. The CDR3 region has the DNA TGTGCCAGCAGCAAGGAGGGGCAATGGGCGGGTGGCTACCCCTTC. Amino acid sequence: CASSKEGQWAGGYPF. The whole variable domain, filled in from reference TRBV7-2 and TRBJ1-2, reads GAGVSQSPSNKVTEKGKDVELRCDPISGHTALYWYRQSLGQGLEFLIYFQGNSAPDKSGLPSDRFSAERTGGSVSTLTIQRTQQEDSAVYLCASSKEGQWAGGYPFGSGTRLTVV.

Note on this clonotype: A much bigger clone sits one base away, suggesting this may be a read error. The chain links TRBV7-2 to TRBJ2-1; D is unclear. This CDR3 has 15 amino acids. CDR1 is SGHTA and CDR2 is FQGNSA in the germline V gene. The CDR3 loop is CATSSVKDGTNEQLF. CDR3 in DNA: TGTGCCACCTCCTCGGTGAAAGATGGTACCAATGAGCAGCTCTTC.

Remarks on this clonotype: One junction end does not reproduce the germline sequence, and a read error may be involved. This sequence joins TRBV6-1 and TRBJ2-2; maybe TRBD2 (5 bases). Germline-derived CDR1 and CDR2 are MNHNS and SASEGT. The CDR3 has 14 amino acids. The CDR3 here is CASSELLNTGKLFF. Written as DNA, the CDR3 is TGTGCCAGCAGTGAGCTTCTTAACACCGGGAAGCTGTTTTTT.

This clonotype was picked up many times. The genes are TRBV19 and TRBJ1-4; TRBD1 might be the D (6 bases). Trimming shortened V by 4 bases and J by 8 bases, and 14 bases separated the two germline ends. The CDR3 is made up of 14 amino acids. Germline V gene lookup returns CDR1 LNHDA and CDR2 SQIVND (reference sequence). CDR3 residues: CASSNTGFVEKLFF. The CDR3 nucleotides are TGTGCCAGTAGTAATACAGGGTTCGTCGAAAAACTGTTTTTT.

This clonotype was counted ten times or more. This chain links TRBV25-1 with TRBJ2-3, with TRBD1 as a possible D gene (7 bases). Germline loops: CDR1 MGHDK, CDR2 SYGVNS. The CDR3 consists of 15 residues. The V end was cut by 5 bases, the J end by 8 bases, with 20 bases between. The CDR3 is CASSLRGTVSGTQYF. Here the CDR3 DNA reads TGTGCCAGCAGTCTTCGCGGGACAGTATCCGGTACGCAGTATTTT.

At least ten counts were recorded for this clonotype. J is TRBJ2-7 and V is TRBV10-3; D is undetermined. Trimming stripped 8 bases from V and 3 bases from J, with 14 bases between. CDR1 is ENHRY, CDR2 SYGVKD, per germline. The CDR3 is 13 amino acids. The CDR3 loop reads CAIASDALYEQYF. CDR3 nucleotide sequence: TGTGCCATCGCTTCGGACGCACTCTACGAGCAGTACTTC.

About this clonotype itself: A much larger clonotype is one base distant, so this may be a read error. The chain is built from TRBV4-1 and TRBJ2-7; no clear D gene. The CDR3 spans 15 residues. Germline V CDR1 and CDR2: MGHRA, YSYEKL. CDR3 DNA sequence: TGCCCCAGCAGCCAACTGACGACCCTTACCTACGAGCAGTACTTC. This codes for CPSSQLTTLTYEQYF.

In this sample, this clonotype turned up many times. CDR3 amino acids: CASSRSGDSSYEQYF. CDR3 bases: TGTGCCAGCAGTCGAAGCGGTGATAGCTCCTACGAGCAGTACTTC. This rearrangement joins TRBV12-3 or TRBV12-4 to TRBJ2-7, with D possibly matching TRBD2 (5 bases). The CDR3 runs 15 residues. Trimming took 5 bases from V and 0 from J, leaving 14 bases between them.

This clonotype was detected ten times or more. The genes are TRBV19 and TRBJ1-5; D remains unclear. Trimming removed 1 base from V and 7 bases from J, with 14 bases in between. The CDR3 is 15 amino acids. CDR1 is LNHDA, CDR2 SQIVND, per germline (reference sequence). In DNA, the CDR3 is TGTGCCAGTAGTATAGGGCTAACCGGACTCCAGCCCCAGCATTTT. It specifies CASSIGLTGLQPQHF.

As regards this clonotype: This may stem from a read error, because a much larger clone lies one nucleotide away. CDR3 sequence: CASSDGGMPYNEQFF. The CDR3 DNA sequence: TGCGCCAGCAGTGACGGCGGGATGCCCTACAATGAGCAGTTCTTC. The rearrangement links TRBV10-1 to TRBJ2-1, with a possible D match to TRBD2 (6 bases). Trimming stripped 3 bases from V and 2 bases from J, with 11 bases between. CDR1 WNHNN and CDR2 SYGVQD come from the germline V gene (reference sequence). The CDR3 extends over 15 amino acids.

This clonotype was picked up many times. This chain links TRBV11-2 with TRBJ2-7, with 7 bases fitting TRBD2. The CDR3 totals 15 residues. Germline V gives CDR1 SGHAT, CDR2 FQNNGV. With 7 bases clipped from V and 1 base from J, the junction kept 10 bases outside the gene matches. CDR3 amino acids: CASIVASGTSYEQYF. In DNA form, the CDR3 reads TGTGCCAGCATCGTGGCCAGCGGGACGTCCTACGAGCAGTACTTC.

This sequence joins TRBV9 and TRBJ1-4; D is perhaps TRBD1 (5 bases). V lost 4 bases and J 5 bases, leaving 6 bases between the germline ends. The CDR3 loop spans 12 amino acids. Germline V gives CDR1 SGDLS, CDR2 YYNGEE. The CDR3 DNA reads TGTGCCAGCAGCCGGACAAATGAAAAACTGTTTTTT. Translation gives CASSRTNEKLFF.

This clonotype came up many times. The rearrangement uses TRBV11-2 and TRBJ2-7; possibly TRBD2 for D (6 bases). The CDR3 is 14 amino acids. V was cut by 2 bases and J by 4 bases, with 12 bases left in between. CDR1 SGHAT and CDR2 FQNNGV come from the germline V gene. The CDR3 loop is CASSLNPAGYEQYF. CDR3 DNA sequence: TGTGCCAGCAGCTTAAACCCAGCGGGTTACGAGCAGTACTTC.

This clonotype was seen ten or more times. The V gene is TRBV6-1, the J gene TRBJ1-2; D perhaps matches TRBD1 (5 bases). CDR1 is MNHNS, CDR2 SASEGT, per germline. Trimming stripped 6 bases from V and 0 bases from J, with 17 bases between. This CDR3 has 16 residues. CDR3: CASRTGRGVANYGYTF. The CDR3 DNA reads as TGTGCCAGCAGAACAGGAAGAGGGGTAGCTAACTATGGCTACACCTTC.

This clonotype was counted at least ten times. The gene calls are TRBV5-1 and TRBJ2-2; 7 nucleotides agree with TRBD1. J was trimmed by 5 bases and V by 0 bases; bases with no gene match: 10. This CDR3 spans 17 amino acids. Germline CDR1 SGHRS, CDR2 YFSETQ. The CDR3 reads CASSLGPDRVSTGELFF. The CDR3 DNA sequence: TGCGCCAGCAGCTTGGGACCCGACAGGGTATCAACCGGGGAGCTGTTTTTT.

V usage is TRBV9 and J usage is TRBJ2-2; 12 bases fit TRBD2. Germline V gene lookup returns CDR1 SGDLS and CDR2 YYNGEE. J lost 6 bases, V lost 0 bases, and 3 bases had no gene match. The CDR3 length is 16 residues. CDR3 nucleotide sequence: TGTGCCAGCAGCGTAGAGTCTAGCGGGAGGGCCGGGGAGCTGTTTTTT. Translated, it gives CASSVESSGRAGELFF.

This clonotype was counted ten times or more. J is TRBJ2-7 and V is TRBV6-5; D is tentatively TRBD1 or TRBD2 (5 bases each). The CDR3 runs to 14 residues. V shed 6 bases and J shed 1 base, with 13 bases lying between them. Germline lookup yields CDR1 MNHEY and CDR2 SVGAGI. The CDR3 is CASRLDRGSYEQYF. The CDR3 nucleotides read TGTGCCAGCAGGCTCGACAGAGGGTCCTACGAGCAGTACTTC.

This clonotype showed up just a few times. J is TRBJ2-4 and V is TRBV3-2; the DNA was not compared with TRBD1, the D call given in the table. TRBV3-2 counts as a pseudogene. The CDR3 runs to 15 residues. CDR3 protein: CASSQKQGWQNIQYF. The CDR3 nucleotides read TGTGCCAGCAGCCAAAAACAGGGGTGGCAAAACATTCAGTACTTC.

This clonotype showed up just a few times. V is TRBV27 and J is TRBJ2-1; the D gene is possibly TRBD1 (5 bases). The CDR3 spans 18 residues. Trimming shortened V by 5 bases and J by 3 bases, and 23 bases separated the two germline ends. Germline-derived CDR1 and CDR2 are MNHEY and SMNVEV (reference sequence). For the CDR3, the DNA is TGTGCCAGCAGTGACCTCTACCTGGTAGGGGATCACTACAATGAGCAGTTCTTC. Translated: CASSDLYLVGDHYNEQFF.